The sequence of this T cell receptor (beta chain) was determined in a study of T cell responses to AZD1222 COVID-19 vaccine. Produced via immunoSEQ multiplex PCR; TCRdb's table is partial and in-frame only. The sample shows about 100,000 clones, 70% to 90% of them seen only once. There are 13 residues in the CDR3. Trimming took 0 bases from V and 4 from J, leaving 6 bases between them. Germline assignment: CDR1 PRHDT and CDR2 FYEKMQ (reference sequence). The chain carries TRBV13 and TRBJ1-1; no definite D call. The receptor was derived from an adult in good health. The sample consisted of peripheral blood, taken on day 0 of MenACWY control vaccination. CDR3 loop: CASSLGGGTEAFF. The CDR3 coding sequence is TGTGCCAGCAGCTTAGGGGGCGGCACTGAAGCTTTCTTT.